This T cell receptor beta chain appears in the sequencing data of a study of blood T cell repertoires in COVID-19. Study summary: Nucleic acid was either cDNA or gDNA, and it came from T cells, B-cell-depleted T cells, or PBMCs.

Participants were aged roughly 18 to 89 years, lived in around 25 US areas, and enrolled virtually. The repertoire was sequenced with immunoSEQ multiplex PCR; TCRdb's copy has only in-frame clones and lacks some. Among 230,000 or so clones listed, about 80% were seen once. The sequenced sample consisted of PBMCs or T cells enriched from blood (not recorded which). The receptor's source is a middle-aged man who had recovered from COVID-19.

Here the CDR3 reads CASGTPTNYGYTF. Written as DNA, the CDR3 is TGTGCCAGCGGGACACCTACTAACTATGGCTACACCTTC. The chain joins TRBV27 to TRBJ1-2; D is possibly TRBD1 (6 bases). Germline V lookup: CDR1 MNHEY, CDR2 SMNVEV (reference sequence). The CDR3 covers 13 residues. Deletions cut 8 bases from V and 0 bases from J, with 10 bases between.